These T cell receptor beta chains were read from a single sample in a study of radiotherapy plus CTLA-4 blockade in lung cancer. This table comes from immunoSEQ multiplex PCR, and its TCRdb copy is limited to in-frame clones, with some not included. The sample lists approximately 80,000 clones; around 81% were seen once. Sequences were derived from peripheral blood, sampled from a patient treated with radiotherapy plus ipilimumab. These receptors all stem from a human donor with non-small cell lung cancer whose response to radiotherapy plus ipilimumab could not be evaluated. Some clones in this sample may be carry-over from other donors' samples. CDR3s leave out the opening cysteine and the closing phenylalanine or tryptophan. D genes are given only for firm matches.

TRBJ2-1 NA TRBV4-3 ASSQGRASYNEQF
TRBJ1-5 NA TRBV7-8 ASSLATGLNQPQH
TRBJ2-1 NA TRBV4-1 ASSPTGLGHNEQF
TRBJ1-2 TRBD1 TRBV28 ASSLWVTGDYGYT
TRBJ1-1 NA TRBV11-2 ASSLLQGLDTEAF
TRBJ1-3 NA TRBV9 ASSVGRGNTIY
TRBJ1-1 NA TRBV4-1 ASSQVGAARNTEAF
TRBJ2-7 NA TRBV6-1 ASSVNSPPYEQY
TRBJ2-1 TRBD2 TRBV5-6 ASSSGLAYNEQF
TRBJ2-1 NA TRBV6-4 ASSSSEVLGDEQF
TRBJ2-5 TRBD2 TRBV5-1 ASSLRTSGGRGETQY
TRBJ1-5 NA TRBV4-1 ASSQLDSFNQPQH
TRBJ2-2 TRBD2 TRBV4-1 ASSSQSGGNTGELF
TRBJ2-3 NA TRBV2 AGGSGWDTQY
TRBJ1-5 NA TRBV19 ASSSGRGGNQPQH
TRBJ2-3 TRBD1 TRBV7-9 ASSLADEGASEADTQY
TRBJ2-7 NA TRBV18 ASSLRDEQY
TRBJ1-1 NA TRBV29-1 SVGPWSGEDTEAF
TRBJ1-5 TRBD1 TRBV4-3 ASSQDLQGAGNQPQH
TRBJ1-2 TRBD1 TRBV6-5 ASRPDRNNYGYT
TRBJ1-1 NA TRBV27 ASYPSGGTEAF
TRBJ1-1 NA TRBV6-1 ASSAQENGEAF
TRBJ2-3 NA TRBV6-1 ASSEARPARGTDTQY
TRBJ2-3 NA TRBV11-3 ASSYRTDTDTQY
TRBJ1-3 TRBD1 TRBV6-1 ASSETGTAVSGNTIY
TRBJ2-3 TRBD2 TRBV6-6 ASSRSGGTDTQY
TRBJ2-1 TRBD2 TRBV27 ASSSSGGRYSEQF
TRBJ1-2 TRBD1 TRBV29-1 SVPLTGGVYGYT
TRBJ2-7 TRBD2 TRBV27 ASSLSRGAGSYEQY
TRBJ2-7 NA TRBV19 ASTSDTPAGKQY
TRBJ1-2 TRBD1 TRBV5-1 ASSAGQANYGYT
TRBJ1-4 NA TRBV7-9 ASSGTGLKLF
TRBJ2-1 TRBD2 TRBV6-5 ASSLAGGPYEQF
TRBJ2-3 TRBD2 TRBV5-1 ASSSRTSGVDTQY
TRBJ2-1 TRBD2 TRBV4-3 ASSQGSGGYNEQF
TRBJ2-1 TRBD2 TRBV28 ASSRQAGLYDEQF
TRBJ2-7 NA TRBV5-4 ASSPQGPYEQY
TRBJ1-1 TRBD1 TRBV11-2 ASSLGQGNAEAF
TRBJ2-2 NA TRBV6-1 ASSESVSYNTGGLF
TRBJ2-5 TRBD1 TRBV10-3 AISESPLRTGGPQETQY
TRBJ1-5 NA TRBV2 ASNRQVGGPQH
TRBJ2-1 NA TRBV10-3 AIGARNNEQF
TRBJ1-1 NA TRBV10-2 ASSEYGGTEAF
TRBJ2-5 NA TRBV28 ASRTVYQETQY
TRBJ2-3 TRBD1 TRBV30 AWSHQGAGTDTQY
TRBJ1-5 NA TRBV7-6 ASSLAAGDQPQH
TRBJ2-2 TRBD1 TRBV19 ASSPQGAAGELF
TRBJ1-2 TRBD1 TRBV7-2 ASSYTGTGSGYT
TRBJ2-6 TRBD1 TRBV5-1 ASSLAGQGAGGTGANVLT
TRBJ2-1 NA TRBV27 ASSLSINSYNEQF
TRBJ1-4 NA TRBV19 ASRSSATNEKLF
TRBJ1-6 NA TRBV6-1 ASSEAGQGMSPLH
TRBJ2-1 TRBD2 TRBV15 ATSATYLRGDEQF
TRBJ1-4 NA TRBV5-1 ASSRGGEGNGEKLF
TRBJ2-3 TRBD2 TRBV18 ASSPQSGGTDTQY